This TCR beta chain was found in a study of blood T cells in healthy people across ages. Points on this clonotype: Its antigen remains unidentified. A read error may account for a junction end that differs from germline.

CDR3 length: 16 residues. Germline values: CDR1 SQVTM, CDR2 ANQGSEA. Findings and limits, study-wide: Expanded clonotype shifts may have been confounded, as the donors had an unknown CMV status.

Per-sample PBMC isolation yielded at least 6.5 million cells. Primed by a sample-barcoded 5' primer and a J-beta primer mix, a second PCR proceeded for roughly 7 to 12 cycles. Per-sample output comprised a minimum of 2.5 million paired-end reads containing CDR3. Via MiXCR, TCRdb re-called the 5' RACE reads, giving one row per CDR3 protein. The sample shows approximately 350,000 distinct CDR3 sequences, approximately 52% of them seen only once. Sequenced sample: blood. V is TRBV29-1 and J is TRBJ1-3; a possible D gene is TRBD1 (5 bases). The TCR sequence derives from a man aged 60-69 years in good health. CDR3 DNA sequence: TGCAGCGCCGTCGGGGCCGTAGGCTCCTCTGGAAGCACCATATATTTT. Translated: CSAVGAVGSSGSTIYF.